Sequencing of this TCR beta chain was carried out in a study of T-cell reconstitution after alpha-beta-depleted transplantation in children. A library of TCRbeta sequences, prepared with unique molecular identifiers, was generated. TCRdb analysed the PCR reads with MiXCR anew, one entry per CDR3 protein. The profile shows 83,000 or so distinct CDR3 sequences, 7% to 9% of them singletons. This clonotype appeared many times. The ends were cut back, 4 bases at V and 2 bases at J, with 10 bases in the middle. The germline V gene has CDR1 SGHRS and CDR2 YFSETQ. CDR3 size: 15 residues. The chain recombines TRBV5-1 with TRBJ2-6, with D possibly matching TRBD1 (6 bases). The receptor was isolated from a human donor who donated a stem cell graft to a child with congenital amegakaryocytic thrombocytopenia. The sample in question was PBMCs from the stem cell graft donor, obtained from the stem cell graft. This CDR3 reads CASSHEGAGANVLTF. The CDR3 bases are TGCGCCAGCAGCCACGAGGGGGCTGGGGCCAACGTCCTGACTTTC.